These 22 T cell receptor beta chains came from one sample sequenced in a study of cytotoxic CD8 clonotypes in ibrutinib-treated CLL. Measured with immunoSEQ multiplex PCR; TCRdb has only the in-frame clones, and not every one. Of approximately 210,000 clones detected, around three quarters appear once; the ten largest clones hold about an eighth. Sequenced material: PBMCs, taken after 24 months of ibrutinib treatment. These receptors all stem from a human donor with chronic lymphocytic leukemia.

This clone was detected a few times. This chain joins TRBV2 and TRBJ2-2; TRBD2 might be the D (5 bases). V was cut by 6 bases and J by 0 bases, with 14 bases left in between. Germline V gene lookup returns CDR1 SNHLY and CDR2 FYNNEI. CDR3 size: 16 residues. The CDR3 protein is CASSRASGANTGELFF. As DNA, the CDR3 is TGTGCCAGCAGCAGAGCAAGCGGAGCGAACACCGGGGAGCTGTTTTTT.

The V call is TRBV13, the J call TRBJ2-5; 7 bases line up with TRBD1. The ends lost 5 bases at V and 4 bases at J; junction bases unmatched: 7. Germline values: CDR1 PRHDT, CDR2 FYEKMQ (reference sequence). The CDR3 has 14 amino acids. CDR3 DNA: TGTGCCAGCAGCGTGACAGGGTTAGGAGAGACCCAGTACTTC. It encodes CASSVTGLGETQYF.

This clone appeared a few times. The chain uses TRBV18 and TRBJ1-2, with D maybe TRBD1 (5 bases). CDR1 is KGHSH, CDR2 LQKENI, per germline. The CDR3 is 14 residues long. V lost 2 bases and J 6 bases, leaving 13 bases between the germline ends. CDR3 loop: CASSPSRDGHGYTF. CDR3 nucleotides: TGTGCCAGCTCACCATCTAGGGACGGGCATGGCTACACCTTC. Drawing the rest from reference TRBV18 and TRBJ1-2, the complete variable domain is NAGVMQNPRHLVRRRGQEARLRCSPMKGHSHVYWYRQLPEEGLKFMVYLQKENIIDESGMPKERFSAEFPKEGPSILRIQQVVRGDSAAYFCASSPSRDGHGYTFGSGTRLTVV.

The rearrangement joins TRBV5-1 to TRBJ1-1, with D perhaps matching TRBD1 (5 bases). Germline V gene lookup returns CDR1 SGHRS and CDR2 YFSETQ. CDR3 length: 16 residues. Between the trimmed V and J ends, which lost 0 bases and 3 bases, there was a span of 15 bases. CDR3 sequence: CASSLAPIGAHTEAFF. The CDR3 bases are TGCGCCAGCAGCTTGGCACCGATTGGGGCACACACTGAAGCTTTCTTT.

The genes are TRBV5-1 and TRBJ2-5, with 12 bases matching TRBD2. J gave up 4 bases and V 1 base, and 5 bases lay outside the gene matches. Germline assignment: CDR1 SGHRS and CDR2 YFSETQ. This CDR3 has 16 amino acids. CDR3 DNA sequence: TGCGCCAGCAGCTTGACTAGCGGGAGGTCTGGAGAGACCCAGTACTTC. Translated: CASSLTSGRSGETQYF.

The rearrangement links TRBV7-2 to TRBJ1-1; D might be TRBD1 (5 bases). In germline, CDR1 is SGHTA, CDR2 FQGNSA. Trimming stripped 4 bases from V and 3 bases from J, with 12 bases between. This CDR3 contains 14 residues. CDR3 region: CASSSNGGYTEAFF. DNA of the CDR3: TGTGCCAGCAGCTCAAATGGGGGTTACACTGAAGCTTTCTTT. The full variable domain, its missing parts supplied by reference TRBV7-2 and TRBJ1-1, is GAGVSQSPSNKVTEKGKDVELRCDPISGHTALYWYRQSLGQGLEFLIYFQGNSAPDKSGLPSDRFSAERTGGSVSTLTIQRTQQEDSAVYLCASSSNGGYTEAFFGQGTRLTVV.

V and J are TRBV7-2 and TRBJ2-3, with D unresolved. The CDR3 sequence is 12 residues long. The germline V gene has CDR1 SGHTA and CDR2 FQGNSA. Trimming left V 3 bases short and J 4 bases short, with 5 bases between. The CDR3: CASSFVADTQYF. The CDR3 nucleotides are TGTGCCAGCAGCTTTGTTGCAGATACGCAGTATTTT.

This clone was observed a single time. The chain is built from TRBV7-2 and TRBJ2-2; D is ambiguous. Germline V lookup: CDR1 SGHTA, CDR2 FQGNSA. Trimming stripped 0 bases from V and 2 bases from J, with 10 bases between. CDR3 length: 16 residues. In DNA form, the CDR3 reads TGTGCCAGCAGCTTAGCGGTGATTGGAAACACCGGGGAGCTGTTTTTT. Translating gives CASSLAVIGNTGELFF.

The V and J genes are TRBV5-6 and TRBJ2-7, with a weak D call TRBD2 (5 bases). This CDR3 is built from 17 residues. The germline V gene encodes CDR1 SGHDT and CDR2 YYEEEE. Deletions cut 1 base from V and 4 bases from J, with 21 bases between. CDR3 nucleotide sequence: TGTGCCAGCAGCTTGTTAACTAGGCCTAGGGCCCGATACGAGCAGTACTTC. Residues: CASSLLTRPRARYEQYF.

The rearrangement uses TRBV15 and TRBJ2-7; 8 positions match TRBD2. V lost 0 bases to trimming and J lost 4 bases; unmatched junction nucleotides: 5. This CDR3 has 15 residues. Germline CDR1 is LNHNV and CDR2 is YYDKDF (reference sequence). The CDR3 protein is CATSREALAGYEQYF. As DNA, the CDR3 is TGTGCCACCAGCAGAGAGGCCCTAGCGGGTTACGAGCAGTACTTC.

Only one count was recorded for this clone. A junction boundary mismatches the germline segment, possibly from a read error. The rearrangement uses TRBV7-7 and TRBJ2-1, with 7 bases aligning to TRBD1. CDR3 length: 16 amino acids. From germline, CDR1 is SSHAT and CDR2 FNYEAQ (reference sequence). For the CDR3, the DNA is TGTGCTAGCAGCCCAACGACAGGGAACTCCTACAATGAGCAGTTCTTC. It yields the protein CASSPTTGNSYNEQFF.

The chain links TRBV7-6 to TRBJ2-7; TRBD2 might be the D (6 bases). From germline, CDR1 is SGHVS and CDR2 FNYEAQ. CDR3 length equals 17 residues. V lost 3 bases to trimming and J lost 2 bases, with 20 bases between them. This chain's CDR3 is CASSFSRFGGETYEQYF. DNA of the CDR3: TGTGCCAGCAGCTTTAGCAGATTTGGCGGGGAAACCTACGAGCAGTACTTC.

The V gene is TRBV9, the J gene TRBJ1-2; D ambiguous. V shed 3 bases and J shed 6 bases, with 9 bases lying between them. CDR1 and CDR2 from the germline V gene are SGDLS and YYNGEE. CDR3 length: 12 residues. CDR3 nucleotide sequence: TGTGCCAGCAGCGGACACATCCATGGCTACACCTTC. It yields the protein CASSGHIHGYTF. The complete variable domain, with remaining parts taken from reference TRBV9 and TRBJ1-2, reads DSGVTQTPKHLITATGQRVTLRCSPRSGDLSVYWYQQSLDQGLQFLIQYYNGEERAKGNILERFSAQQFPDLHSELNLSSLELGDSALYFCASSGHIHGYTFGSGTRLTVV.

The chain is built from TRBV27 and TRBJ2-7; 11 bases map to TRBD2. Trimming took 5 bases from V and 5 from J; bases not matched to a gene: 8. The CDR3 length is 15 residues. Germline V gives CDR1 MNHEY, CDR2 SMNVEV (reference sequence). The CDR3 protein is CASSPLGGLADEQYF. For the CDR3, the DNA is TGTGCCAGCAGTCCCTTAGGGGGACTAGCGGACGAGCAGTACTTC.

The J gene is TRBJ2-7, the V gene TRBV5-6, with D uncertain. The germline V gene encodes CDR1 SGHDT and CDR2 YYEEEE. CDR3 length: 15 amino acids. V lost 1 base, J lost 0 bases, and 11 bases lay in between. CDR3 sequence: CASSLWQASSYEQYF. The CDR3 DNA reads TGTGCCAGCAGCTTGTGGCAGGCGAGCTCCTACGAGCAGTACTTC.

The CDR3 DNA follows: TGTGCCAGCACCTCCTCGGCCCTAGCGGGAGAACAGTTCTTC. Residues: CASTSSALAGEQFF. The rearrangement joins TRBV25-1 to TRBJ2-1, with 10 bases matching TRBD2. CDR1 and CDR2 from the germline V gene are MGHDK and SYGVNS. V dropped 7 bases and J dropped 13; count of bases not matched to a gene: 13. The CDR3 spans 14 residues.

This clone has more than one count but fewer than ten. For the CDR3, the DNA is TGTGCCTGGAGTGTAGGATCGTTTTACGAGCAGTACTTC. Amino acids: CAWSVGSFYEQYF. The rearrangement joins TRBV30 to TRBJ2-7; D remains ambiguous. The germline V gene encodes CDR1 GTSNPN and CDR2 SVGIG (reference sequence). The CDR3 is 13 amino acids. The V end was cut by 0 bases, the J end by 4 bases, with 10 bases between.

There are a few counts of this clone. The CDR3 is CASGQTGFNGYTF. The CDR3 nucleotides read TGTGCTAGTGGCCAAACAGGGTTTAATGGCTACACCTTC. V gene TRBV12-5 combines with J gene TRBJ1-2; D may be TRBD1 (6 bases). Germline CDR1 and CDR2: LGHNT and FRNRAP. Trimming stripped 6 bases from V and 6 bases from J, with 14 bases between. The CDR3 extends over 13 amino acids. The variable domain in full, completed from reference TRBV12-5 and TRBJ1-2, reads DARVTQTPRHKVTEMGQEVTMRCQPILGHNTVFWYRQTMMQGLELLAYFRNRAPLDDSGMPKDRFSAEMPDATLATLKIQPSEPRDSAVYFCASGQTGFNGYTFGSGTRLTVV.

This chain uses TRBV11-2 with TRBJ1-5, with D perhaps TRBD1 (6 bases). From germline, CDR1 is SGHAT and CDR2 FQNNGV. Trimming left V 5 bases short and J 6 bases short, with 17 bases between. This CDR3 is 15 amino acids long. The CDR3 bases are TGTGCCAGCAGCCCGCAACAGGGTACGAGTCAGCCCCAGCATTTT. It encodes CASSPQQGTSQPQHF.

Of note for this clone: The sample holds other DNA sequences that translate to the same CDR3. The CDR3 sequence is CASSLVETQYF. Written as DNA, the CDR3 is TGCGCCAGCAGCTTGGTCGAGACCCAGTACTTC. This sequence joins TRBV5-1 and TRBJ2-5; no firm D call. The V gene lost 0 bases and the J gene lost 5 bases, with 2 bases spanning the gap. Germline V gene sequence: CDR1 SGHRS, CDR2 YFSETQ. The CDR3 has 11 amino acids.

The chain uses TRBV9 and TRBJ2-3; 12 nucleotides line up with TRBD2. J lost 4 bases, V lost 0 bases, and 3 bases had no gene match. Germline loops: CDR1 SGDLS, CDR2 YYNGEE. This CDR3 region has 16 residues. The CDR3 DNA reads TGTGCCAGCAGCGTAGGGACTAGCGGGGTCTCAGATACGCAGTATTTT. Translated: CASSVGTSGVSDTQYF.

J is TRBJ1-4 and V is TRBV29-1; D remains unclear. The V end lost 4 bases, the J end lost 8 bases, and 20 bases lay between the germline ends. The CDR3 consists of 15 residues. Germline-derived CDR1 and CDR2 are SQVTM and ANQGSEA. DNA for the CDR3: TGCAGCGTTGGGGAGACCTTCCCGTTTGAGGAAAAACTGTTTTTT. It encodes CSVGETFPFEEKLFF.